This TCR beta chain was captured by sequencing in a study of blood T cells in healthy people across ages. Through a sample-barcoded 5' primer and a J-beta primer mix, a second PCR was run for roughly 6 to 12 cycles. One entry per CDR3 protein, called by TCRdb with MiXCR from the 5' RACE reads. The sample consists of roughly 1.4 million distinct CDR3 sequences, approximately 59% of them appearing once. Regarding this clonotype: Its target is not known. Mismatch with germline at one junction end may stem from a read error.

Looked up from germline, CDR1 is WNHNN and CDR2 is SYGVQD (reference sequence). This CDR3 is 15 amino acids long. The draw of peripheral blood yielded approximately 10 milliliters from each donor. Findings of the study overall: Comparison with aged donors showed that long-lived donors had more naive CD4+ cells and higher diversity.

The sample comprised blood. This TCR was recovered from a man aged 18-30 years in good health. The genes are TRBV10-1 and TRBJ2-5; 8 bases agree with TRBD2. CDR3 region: CASSEEMGLGETQNF. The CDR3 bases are TGCGCCAGCAGTGAAGAAATGGGACTAGGCGAGACCCAGAACTTC.